Listed below are T cell receptor beta chains from one sample, sequenced in a study of OX40 agonist ivuxolimab in advanced cancers. Produced via immunoSEQ multiplex PCR; TCRdb's table is partial and in-frame only. The data contain 2,000 to 2,500 clones, roughly 80% of them singletons. The specimen was CD4+ or CD8+ T cells sorted from blood, collected in a trial of the OX40 agonist ivuxolimab. The receptors derive from an adult with an advanced solid tumor such as melanoma, head and neck, liver or kidney cancer. CDR3s include the opening cysteine and the closing phenylalanine or tryptophan. The D gene is left open where the match is weak.

j_gene	d_gene	v_gene	CDR3aa
TRBJ2-1	-	TRBV10-2	CASSEIGGTYNEQFF
TRBJ2-5	TRBD1	TRBV11-2	CASSWAGGGETQYF
TRBJ2-5	TRBD2	TRBV7-7	CASSDELAGMETQYF
TRBJ2-5	-	TRBV7-9	CASSLVLKETQYF
TRBJ2-7	TRBD2	TRBV11-2	CASSKTGTTTYEQYF
TRBJ1-6	TRBD1	TRBV4-1	CASSQDDRADNSPLHF
TRBJ1-2	-	TRBV4-3	CASSQRGGYTF
TRBJ2-2	TRBD1	TRBV10-1	CASSDPGQGLAGELFF
TRBJ1-1	-	TRBV7-8	CASSYSGDTEAFF
TRBJ2-1	-	TRBV6-5	CASFGELGEQFF
TRBJ2-2	TRBD2	TRBV9	CASSIGTSNTGELFF
TRBJ2-3	-	TRBV7-9	CASSLAVGIITDTQYF
TRBJ2-2	TRBD1	TRBV18	CASSPPDRLNTGELFF
TRBJ2-7	TRBD2	TRBV18	CASSPGSGRSEQYF
TRBJ1-1	-	TRBV19	CASSIDPIMNTEAFF
TRBJ2-7	TRBD2	TRBV10-3	CASLSGRADHEQYF
TRBJ2-2	-	TRBV10-3	CAISDWEQINTGELFF
TRBJ2-2	-	TRBV5-1	CASNLETGELFF
TRBJ2-7	TRBD2	TRBV5-4	CASSLDLTSGGYEQYF
TRBJ2-7	-	TRBV27	CASSLFPDSSYEQYF
TRBJ2-5	-	TRBV27	CASSPREVRSKETQYF
TRBJ2-1	-	TRBV5-5	CASSLSPPDEQFF